These 16 T cell receptor beta chains were sequenced from one sample in a study of CD8+ T cells in alopecia areata. TCR sequencing used cDNA made by reverse transcription of extracted RNA. The data were produced by immunoSEQ multiplex PCR, yet TCRdb's version contains in-frame clones alone and is incomplete. Sampling found around 290,000 clones, none seen once. Using CD4, CD8alpha, NKG2D, NKG2ACE and other markers, pooled cutaneous lymph node cells were sorted. Sequenced material: CD4+ T cells sorted from a lymph node. Receptor source: a C3H/HeJ mouse with alopecia areata. The strain bears MHC haplotype H2-k.

As concerns this clone: All gene names here are mouse names. Read data end 4 residues before the CDR3 end; the end is taken from the germline J gene. The sample contains more than one DNA sequence encoding this CDR3. The chain couples TRBV5 to TRBJ2-1, with D perhaps matching TRBD1 (5 bases). This CDR3 comprises 13 residues. Germline loops: CDR1 LGHNA, CDR2 YNLKQL (reference sequence). V was pared by 4 bases and J by 4 bases, with 8 bases between. The DNA read from the CDR3 is TGTGCCAGCAGCCCCGGACAATATGCT. Protein product: CASSPGQYA. The entire CDR3 protein reads CASSPGQYAEQFF.

In this sample, this clone turned up a few times. Gene and germline names: mouse. The read is 4 residues too short to cover the CDR3 end, so that end is filled in from the germline J gene. Other DNA variants within this sample encode the same CDR3. V gene TRBV13-2 combines with J gene TRBJ2-2, with D perhaps TRBD1 (5 bases). CDR1 and CDR2 from the germline V gene are NNHNN and SYGAGS (reference sequence). The length of the CDR3 is 14 residues. V lost 2 bases and J lost 2, with 7 bases in between. The CDR3 DNA, read in part, is TGTGCCAGCGGTGACCCAGGGAACACCGGG. It encodes CASGDPGNTG. The entire CDR3 sequence reads CASGDPGNTGQLYF.

About this clone itself: The genes and germline here are from mouse. The CDR3 sequence is CASSDESGGNSDYTF. The sequenced part of the CDR3 DNA is TGTGCCAGCAGTGATGAGTCAGGGGGTAACTCC. The J gene is TRBJ1-2, the V gene TRBV13-1; 7 bases are shared with TRBD1. Read coverage stops 4 residues before the CDR3 terminus; the germline J gene supplies the remainder. The CDR3 contains 15 residues. J lost 2 bases, V lost 0 bases, and 4 bases had no gene match. CDR1 NSHNY and CDR2 SYGAGN come from the germline V gene.

Of note for this clone: The genes are named according to mouse. The read comes to an end 4 residues before the CDR3 does, leaving the germline J gene to fill in the end. J is TRBJ1-1 and V is TRBV17; perhaps TRBD1 as D (5 bases). The CDR3 totals 15 residues. Germline CDR1 is MNHDT and CDR2 is YYDKIL. The chain's CDR3 is CASSRGGLGGGEVFF. CDR3 DNA (partial): TGTGCTAGCAGTAGAGGGGGACTGGGGGGGGGA.

With respect to this clone: Mouse gene names and germline throughout. The observed sequence ends 4 residues before the CDR3 terminus, with the missing tail filled in from the germline J gene. The chain combines TRBV13-1 with TRBJ2-1, with TRBD2 matching 13 bases. Losses at the gene ends were 3 bases for V and 6 bases for J; bases not matched to a gene: 9. This CDR3 spans 17 amino acids. The germline gives CDR1 NSHNY, CDR2 SYGAGN. The part of the CDR3 DNA that was read is TGTGCCAGCAGTGGGCTCCGGACTGGGGGGGCGCTTGCT. Its protein product is CASSGLRTGGALA. The complete CDR3 sequence is CASSGLRTGGALAEQFF.

As for this clone: Germline and genes here are mouse. The sequenced fragment ends 3 residues before the CDR3 boundary, so the rest is inferred from the germline J gene. The chain has TRBV31 and TRBJ1-6; D gene ambiguous. TRBJ1-6 is reported as an ORF; its role is uncertain. V was cut by 1 base and J by 1 base, with 8 bases left in between. Germline V CDR1 and CDR2: GKSSPN, SITVG. The CDR3 covers 15 residues. The part of the CDR3 DNA that was read is TGTGCCTGGAGTCAACAGTACTCCTATAATTCGCCC. This sequence encodes CAWSQQYSYNSP. Given in full, the CDR3 is CAWSQQYSYNSPLYF.

The sample holds a few counts of this clone. Mouse gene names apply. With the read ending 4 residues before the CDR3 end, the germline J gene is used to fill in that end. This chain uses TRBV31 with TRBJ2-3, with 10 bases fitting TRBD2. The CDR3 loop spans 15 amino acids. Unmatched junction bases numbered 4, after V lost 4 bases and J lost 0 bases. The V gene's germline CDR1 is GKSSPN and CDR2 SITVG. CDR3 amino acids: CAWKDWGTSAETLYF. Partial CDR3 DNA: TGTGCCTGGAAGGACTGGGGGACTAGTGCAGAA. The full variable domain, in which reference TRBV31 and TRBJ2-3 provide the parts outside the CDR3, is AQTIHQWPVAEIKAVGSPLSLGCTIKGKSSPNLYWYWQATGGTLQQLFYSITVGQVESVVQLNLSASRPKDDQFILSTEKLLLSHSGFYLCAWKDWGTSAETLYFGSGTRLTVL.

About this clone: Genes here carry mouse names. From the germline J gene comes the end of the CDR3, since the read stops 4 residues before it. The V call is TRBV4, the J call TRBJ2-1; 8 bases are shared with TRBD2. V lost 4 bases to trimming and J lost 0 bases; unmatched junction nucleotides: 2. CDR3 size: 15 residues. Per germline, CDR1 LGHDT and CDR2 YNNKQL (reference sequence). CDR3 DNA (partial): TGTGCCAGCAGCTCCCTGGGGGGTAACTATGCT. Protein product: CASSSLGGNYA. The CDR3 as a whole reads CASSSLGGNYAEQFF.

This clone came up a few times. Gene names denote mouse genes. Other nucleotide sequences from this sample produce the same CDR3. CDR3 region: CASSIWGTEVFF. Incomplete CDR3 DNA: TGTGCCAGCAGTATCTGGGGCACA. The V gene is TRBV19, the J gene TRBJ1-1; D is ambiguous. The read stops 4 residues short of the end of the CDR3; the missing end is completed from the germline J gene. The CDR3 length is 12 residues. From germline, CDR1 is FNHDT and CDR2 SITEND (reference sequence). Trimming removed 2 bases at V and 4 bases at J, with 6 bases between.

This clone was seen a few times. Mouse gene names apply. The CDR3 end lies 4 residues beyond the end of the read and is filled in from the germline J gene. The sample carries other DNA sequences with the same CDR3. The chain links TRBV31 to TRBJ1-2; 9 bases agree with TRBD1. Germline CDR1 reads GKSSPN; CDR2 reads SITVG. This CDR3 has 15 amino acids. Germline trimming cut 1 base from V and 4 bases from J; bases unmatched to any gene: 7. This CDR3 is CAWSPTGGAGSDYTF. Partial CDR3 DNA: TGTGCCTGGAGTCCCACAGGGGGCGCGGGCTCC.

Details on this clone: Here the gene names and germline are mouse. The read is 4 residues too short to cover the CDR3 end, so that end is filled in from the germline J gene. The chain is built from TRBV13-3 and TRBJ2-3; 9 bases match TRBD1. J lost 0 bases, V lost 5 bases, and 4 bases had no gene match. The CDR3 loop spans 15 amino acids. The germline gives CDR1 NNHDY, CDR2 SYVADS. The DNA read from the CDR3 is TGTGCCAGCAGGCCGGGACAGGGAAGTGCAGAA. This codes for CASRPGQGSAE. The full CDR3 is CASRPGQGSAETLYF.

Notes on this clone: Any gene name here is a mouse gene name. The DNA ends 4 residues before the CDR3 does, and the rest of the CDR3 is filled in from the germline J gene. V and J are TRBV13-1 and TRBJ2-7; 12 nucleotides line up with TRBD1. CDR1 NSHNY and CDR2 SYGAGN come from the germline V gene. With V trimmed by 3 bases and J by 3 bases, 1 base remained unmatched. CDR3 length: 14 residues. The CDR3 DNA, read in part, is TGTGCCAGCAGTGGGGACAGGGGGCACTAT. It encodes CASSGDRGHY. The full CDR3 protein is CASSGDRGHYEQYF.

Worth noting for this clone: The genes and germline here are from mouse. The observed sequence ends 4 residues before the CDR3 terminus, with the missing tail filled in from the germline J gene. J is TRBJ2-1 and V is TRBV14; TRBD1 matches at 8 bases. Germline V CDR1 and CDR2: SGHDT, FRDEAV. This CDR3 comprises 12 residues. CDR3 sequence reads: CASSRTGTEQFF. The part of the CDR3 DNA that was read is TGTGCCAGCAGTAGGACAGGGACT.

This clone has a handful of counts. Germline and genes: mouse. From the germline J gene comes the end of the CDR3, since the read stops 4 residues before it. The same CDR3 also results from other DNA sequences found in this sample. The V and J genes are TRBV13-1 and TRBJ2-2; perhaps TRBD1 as D (5 bases). Trimming shortened V by 1 base and J by 1 base, and 8 bases separated the two germline ends. In germline, CDR1 is NSHNY, CDR2 SYGAGN. This CDR3 comprises 15 residues. CDR3 protein: CASSDRGLNTGQLYF. CDR3 DNA (partial): TGTGCCAGCAGTGATAGGGGATTAAACACCGGG.

This clone has more than one count but fewer than ten. Mouse names are used for the genes. The read finishes 4 residues shy of the CDR3 end, and the germline J gene is used to complete it. Other DNA variants within this sample encode the same CDR3. V and J are TRBV1 and TRBJ2-1, with 7 nucleotides matching TRBD1. Unmatched junction bases numbered 3, after V lost 3 bases and J lost 4 bases. Germline lookup yields CDR1 NSQYPW and CDR2 LRSPGD (reference sequence). The CDR3 has 14 residues. The CDR3 protein is CTCSAGTAYAEQFF. The CDR3 bases that were read are TGCACCTGCAGTGCCGGGACAGCATATGCT.

Details on this clone: Mouse names are used for the genes. Coverage ceases 4 residues before the CDR3 finishes, and the germline J gene fills in the end. The sample carries other DNA sequences with the same CDR3. The rearrangement uses TRBV19 and TRBJ2-5; 7 bases are shared with TRBD2. The CDR3 is 13 residues long. The germline gives CDR1 FNHDT, CDR2 SITEND (reference sequence). The covered CDR3 bases are TGTGCCAGCAGTATACTGGGGGAGGAC. Protein product: CASSILGED. In full, the CDR3 reads CASSILGEDTQYF.